The present entry profiles one T cell receptor (beta chain) with its context. What it binds is not known. These data are taken from a study of T cell responses to AZD1222 COVID-19 vaccine. Assay used: immunoSEQ multiplex PCR; TCRdb lists only in-frame clones, some missing. The sample comprises 200,000 or so clones, 85% to 95% of which are singletons, and 0.9% to 1.1% rests with the top ten. Germline V gene lookup returns CDR1 LGHDT and CDR2 YNNKEL (reference sequence). The CDR3 totals 15 residues. Trimming cost V 4 bases and J 2 bases, with 14 bases left between them. Whole-study findings and limits: Donors were chiefly white British, with a greater number of females, and clonal diversity was perhaps underestimated.

Second doses were pooled across both intervals (about 4 or about 12 weeks). This sequence originates from an adult who received the AZD1222 COVID-19 vaccine. The specimen comprised peripheral blood, sampled 28 days after the second AZD1222 dose. J is TRBJ1-2 and V is TRBV3-1 (or the pseudogene TRBV3-2); D not resolved. The CDR3 is CASSRRPVGNYGYTF. Here the CDR3 DNA reads TGTGCCAGCAGCCGTCGACCCGTAGGGAACTATGGCTACACCTTC.